These 23 T cell receptor beta chains originate from one sample sequenced in a study of T cell clones after liver transplantation. The table came from immunoSEQ multiplex PCR; TCRdb's copy has only in-frame clones and leaves some out. The table includes under 90,000 clones, under 90% detected once. This sample comprised CD4+ T cells from blood, obtained before liver transplant. The source of these receptors is a human donor who received a liver transplant.

The chain carries TRBV5-1 and TRBJ2-7, with D maybe TRBD1 (6 bases). CDR1 and CDR2 (germline): SGHRS, YFSETQ. The ends were cut back, 0 bases at V and 6 bases at J, with 10 bases in the middle. The CDR3 loop spans 13 amino acids. The CDR3 protein is CASSLETGAEQYF. For the CDR3, the DNA is TGCGCCAGCAGCTTGGAGACAGGCGCCGAGCAGTACTTC.

The gene calls are TRBV7-6 and TRBJ2-7; unclear D gene. V lost 2 bases to trimming and J lost 2 bases, with 13 bases between them. The germline gives CDR1 SGHVS, CDR2 FNYEAQ. CDR3 length: 15 residues. The CDR3 DNA sequence: TGTGCCAGCAGCTTAACGGCTACTGGTCCCTACGAGCAGTACTTC. Its protein is CASSLTATGPYEQYF.

A single count supports this clone. The chain couples TRBV7-9 to TRBJ2-5; D not certain. The V gene lost 5 bases and the J gene lost 5 bases, with 15 bases spanning the gap. This CDR3 region has 14 residues. Germline CDR1 SEHNR, CDR2 FQNEAQ (reference sequence). The CDR3 DNA reads TGTGCCAGCAGCATTTTATGGGGTCTGGAGACCCAGTACTTC. It translates to CASSILWGLETQYF.

The chain carries TRBV14 and TRBJ2-4; no clear D gene. Germline CDR1 SGHDN, CDR2 FVKESK. The CDR3 has 12 residues. V lost 0 bases to trimming and J lost 8 bases, with 5 bases between them. CDR3 DNA: TGTGCCAGCAGCCAAGAGGTCCACATTCAGTACTTC. It translates to CASSQEVHIQYF.

The V call is TRBV28, the J call TRBJ2-4; TRBD1 agrees at 9 bases. CDR3 length: 17 residues. Trimming took 2 bases from V and 1 from J; bases not matched to a gene: 6. Germline loops: CDR1 MDHEN, CDR2 SYDVKM. The CDR3 DNA reads TGTGCCAGCAGTTTACCTGGGACAGGGATGGCCAAAAACATTCAGTACTTC. Its translation is CASSLPGTGMAKNIQYF.

CDR3 nucleotide sequence: TGTGCCAGCAGTCCCGGGGGGAGCGGGACCTTCACAGATACGCAGTATTTT. It is translated as CASSPGGSGTFTDTQYF. The chain has TRBV28 and TRBJ2-3; TRBD2 agrees at 7 bases. The junction had 13 bases not matched to a gene; V was cut back by 5 bases and J by 2 bases. The CDR3 sequence is 17 residues long. From germline, CDR1 is MDHEN and CDR2 SYDVKM.

The rearrangement joins TRBV29-1 to TRBJ2-2, with 14 bases fitting TRBD2. The germline V gene encodes CDR1 SQVTM and CDR2 ANQGSEA. The CDR3 covers 15 residues. V was clipped by 5 bases and J by 7 bases; unmatched bases: 6. CDR3 bases: TGCAGCGTTTCCGGGACTAGCGGGAGTGACGGGGAGCTGTTTTTT. This sequence encodes CSVSGTSGSDGELFF.

V gene TRBV2 combines with J gene TRBJ2-7; D perhaps matches TRBD2 (6 bases). Germline V gene data show CDR1 as SNHLY and CDR2 as FYNNEI. This CDR3 region has 13 residues. The germline V and J ends were trimmed by 7 bases and 10 bases, with 20 bases remaining between them. The CDR3 here is CASTMNRGTEQYF. As DNA, the CDR3 is TGTGCCAGCACCATGAACCGGGGGACGGAACAGTACTTC.

V is TRBV29-1 and J is TRBJ2-5, with no clear D. Germline V gene data show CDR1 as SQVTM and CDR2 as ANQGSEA. The CDR3 contains 12 residues. V lost 4 bases and J 1 base, leaving 7 bases between the germline ends. Here the CDR3 reads CSVGGLQETQYF. The CDR3, as DNA: TGCAGCGTTGGAGGTCTCCAAGAGACCCAGTACTTC.

As for this clone: The junction differs from germline at one of its ends, possibly a read error. CDR3 sequence reads: CASSRVSGANVLTF. CDR3 bases: TGTGCCTCCAGCAGGGTCTCTGGGGCCAACGTCCTGACTTTC. The chain uses TRBV15 and TRBJ2-6, with D perhaps TRBD1 (5 bases). Germline lookup yields CDR1 LNHNV and CDR2 YYDKDF (reference sequence). The CDR3 extends over 14 amino acids.

The CDR3, as DNA: TGCAGCGCAGGGGGCGGGACGAACACCGGGGAGCTGTTTTTT. It encodes CSAGGGTNTGELFF. The chain employs TRBV29-1 and TRBJ2-2; 8 bases map to TRBD1. Unmatched junction bases numbered 4, after V lost 7 bases and J lost 0 bases. The CDR3 has 14 amino acids. The germline V gene encodes CDR1 SQVTM and CDR2 ANQGSEA.

CDR3 DNA: TGCGCCAGCAGCTATCGACAGGGTACCTATGGCTACACCTTC. Its protein is CASSYRQGTYGYTF. The genes are TRBV5-1 and TRBJ1-2, with TRBD1 identical over 7 bases. In germline, CDR1 is SGHRS, CDR2 YFSETQ. Trimming removed 3 bases from V and 4 bases from J; junction bases left unmatched: 6. The CDR3 is made up of 14 amino acids.

This clone occurred once. The V call is TRBV10-3, the J call TRBJ2-7; possible D gene TRBD1, 6 bases. V was trimmed by 4 bases and J by 2 bases, leaving 12 bases between them. In germline, CDR1 is ENHRY, CDR2 SYGVKD. CDR3 length equals 14 residues. The CDR3 region has the DNA TGTGCCATCAGTGCAGGGGAAAAAGCCTACGAGCAGTACTTC. Translated: CAISAGEKAYEQYF.

The chain links TRBV7-9 to TRBJ2-3; 12 nucleotides line up with TRBD2. This CDR3 spans 16 amino acids. Germline V lookup: CDR1 SEHNR, CDR2 FQNEAQ (reference sequence). V lost 5 bases and J lost 2; bases outside the gene matches: 5. The chain's CDR3 is CASSLTSGRTTDTQYF. Here the CDR3 DNA reads TGTGCCAGCAGCCTTACTAGCGGGAGGACCACAGATACGCAGTATTTT.

V is TRBV28 and J is TRBJ2-4; 9 bases are a match to TRBD1. The CDR3 has 12 residues. V lost 6 bases and J lost 16; bases outside the gene matches: 10. Germline assignment: CDR1 MDHEN and CDR2 SYDVKM. CDR3 coding DNA: TGTGCCAGCAGCTCCGGGGGGACAGGGCTTTACTTC. Protein product: CASSSGGTGLYF.

This chain joins TRBV23-1 and TRBJ1-5; D gene uncertain. TRBV23-1 has ORF status, its function being uncertain. Trimming removed 4 bases at V and 7 bases at J, with 20 bases between. The CDR3 spans 16 residues. The CDR3 DNA is TGCGCCAGCAGTCGTCTTGGACGGTTAGGCGGGCAGCCCCAGCATTTT. Amino acids: CASSRLGRLGGQPQHF.

The rearrangement uses TRBV29-1 and TRBJ2-7, with 7 bases fitting TRBD1. V was clipped by 6 bases and J by 5 bases; unmatched bases: 4. Germline V gene sequence: CDR1 SQVTM, CDR2 ANQGSEA. This CDR3 is built from 11 residues. CDR3 sequence (DNA): TGCAGCGTGGGTGACAGGGACGAGCAGTACTTC. It yields the protein CSVGDRDEQYF.

Ten or more counts support this clone. This chain connects TRBV19 to TRBJ2-1; 12 bases align to TRBD2. Trimming took 3 bases from V and 8 from J; bases not matched to a gene: 2. In germline, CDR1 is LNHDA, CDR2 SQIVND (reference sequence). The CDR3 extends over 14 amino acids. CDR3 protein: CASSMRLAGDEQFF. As DNA, the CDR3 is TGTGCCAGTAGTATGAGACTAGCGGGAGATGAGCAGTTCTTC. The full variable domain, in which reference TRBV19 and TRBJ2-1 provide the parts outside the CDR3, is DGGITQSPKYLFRKEGQNVTLSCEQNLNHDAMYWYRQDPGQGLRLIYYSQIVNDFQKGDIAEGYSVSREKKESFPLTVTSAQKNPTAFYLCASSMRLAGDEQFFGPGTRLTVL.

The V call is TRBV25-1, the J call TRBJ1-2; no clear D gene. CDR1 MGHDK and CDR2 SYGVNS come from the germline V gene. Trimming left V 8 bases short and J 7 bases short, with 11 bases between. This CDR3 has 11 amino acids. CDR3 amino acids: CASRIGFGYTF. The DNA for the CDR3 is TGTGCCAGCCGCATTGGCTTTGGCTACACCTTC.

The chain couples TRBV19 to TRBJ2-6; the D gene is possibly TRBD1 (6 bases). CDR1 LNHDA and CDR2 SQIVND come from the germline V gene (reference sequence). CDR3 length: 17 residues. Deletions cut 5 bases from V and 2 bases from J, with 16 bases between. CDR3 residues: CASSVQGLATGANVLTF. In nucleotides, the CDR3 is TGTGCCAGTAGTGTACAGGGTTTGGCTACTGGGGCCAACGTCCTGACTTTC.

The chain recombines TRBV5-4 with TRBJ1-1; possible D gene TRBD1, 5 bases. V gave up 3 bases and J gave up 0 bases, with 18 bases separating them. Germline CDR1 reads SGHNT; CDR2 reads YYREEE (reference sequence). This CDR3 has 17 amino acids. For the CDR3, the DNA is TGTGCCAGCAGCTCTCGGACGGGACGAGGGGTGAACACTGAAGCTTTCTTT. It encodes CASSSRTGRGVNTEAFF.

This chain connects TRBV7-2 to TRBJ1-5; TRBD1 aligns across 7 bases. The CDR3 loop spans 14 amino acids. The germline V gene has CDR1 SGHTA and CDR2 FQGNSA. V dropped 1 base and J dropped 12; count of bases not matched to a gene: 9. The CDR3 reads CASSLEPGRQGQHF. The CDR3 bases are TGTGCCAGCAGCTTAGAGCCCGGCCGACAGGGCCAGCATTTT.

The V gene is TRBV7-9, the J gene TRBJ1-4; 7 nucleotides match TRBD1. Trimming removed 6 bases from V and 2 bases from J; junction bases left unmatched: 3. CDR1 and CDR2 (germline): SEHNR, FQNEAQ (reference sequence). CDR3 length: 14 amino acids. This chain's CDR3 is CASSSRGTNEKLFF. The CDR3 nucleotides are TGTGCCAGCAGTTCCAGGGGGACTAATGAAAAACTGTTTTTT.